The next 9 T cell receptor beta chains were all read from a single sample in a study of T cells in tuberculosis. Cells were sorted from thawed PBMC rested overnight and stained with GMM-loaded CD1B tetramer, viability dye and anti-CD3. The lipid loaded on the CD1B tetramers was C32 glucose monomycolate from Rhodococcus equi. The protocol was immunoSEQ multiplex PCR, while the TCRdb copy is restricted to in-frame clones and leaves out a portion. Altogether 70,000 to 95,000 clones are present, approximately 90% being singletons, with the ten largest covering 1.5% to 2%. Sequenced sample: CD1b-GMM tetramer-negative cells sorted from PBMCs. The origin of the receptors is an adult woman with latent tuberculosis.

The chain links TRBV7-2 to TRBJ2-2; 9 nucleotides match TRBD2. Germline CDR1 and CDR2: SGHTA and FQGNSA. CDR3 length: 16 amino acids. V was clipped by 5 bases and J by 4 bases; unmatched bases: 8. The CDR3 loop reads CASSPSGGPSTGELFF. In DNA form, the CDR3 reads TGTGCCAGCAGCCCCAGCGGGGGGCCGAGCACCGGGGAGCTGTTTTTT.

The V call is TRBV6-1, the J call TRBJ2-3, with TRBD2 matching 10 bases. The CDR3 runs to 15 residues. V shed 0 bases, J shed 14 bases, and the junction held 11 bases outside the gene matches. The germline CDR1 and CDR2 sequences are MNHNS and SASEGT. The DNA of the CDR3 is TGTGCCAGCAGTGAAGCGTCAAGCGGGGGGGCCACTGGGTATTTT. It specifies CASSEASSGGATGYF.

This chain links TRBV9 with TRBJ2-7, with 11 positions matching TRBD1. The junction had 10 bases not matched to a gene; V was cut back by 4 bases and J by 1 base. The V gene's germline CDR1 is SGDLS and CDR2 YYNGEE. The CDR3 runs 17 residues. CDR3 amino acids: CASSLPPGQGGSYEQYV. The CDR3, as DNA: TGTGCCAGCAGCTTACCGCCGGGACAGGGGGGGTCCTACGAGCAGTACGTC.

This chain links TRBV7-2 with TRBJ2-5, with a tentative D call TRBD1 (6 bases). V lost 0 bases and J 1 base, leaving 6 bases between the germline ends. Germline loops: CDR1 SGHTA, CDR2 FQGNSA. This CDR3 spans 14 amino acids. DNA for the CDR3: TGTGCCAGCAGCTTAGCGGGGGCCCAAGAGACCCAGTACTTC. The encoded protein is CASSLAGAQETQYF.

This chain connects TRBV19 to TRBJ2-5; 7 positions match TRBD2. The CDR3 runs to 15 residues. CDR1 and CDR2 from the germline V gene are LNHDA and SQIVND (reference sequence). The junction had 4 bases not matched to a gene; V was cut back by 2 bases and J by 1 base. This CDR3 is CASSIFASGQETQYF. The CDR3, as DNA: TGTGCCAGTAGTATATTCGCTAGCGGCCAAGAGACCCAGTACTTC.

The chain recombines TRBV5-6 with TRBJ1-2; TRBD1 matches at 10 bases. The CDR3 length is 15 residues. Per the germline V gene, CDR1 is SGHDT and CDR2 is YYEEEE. V gave up 3 bases and J gave up 4 bases; unmatched junction bases: 6. The CDR3 sequence: CASSSDRGNLYGYTF. The CDR3, as DNA: TGTGCCAGCAGCTCGGACAGGGGGAATCTCTATGGCTACACCTTC.

The CDR3 DNA reads TGTGCCAGCAGCGACCAGCGGGGGGGCCTGTTCTTC. It encodes CASSDQRGGLFF. The V and J genes are TRBV7-9 and TRBJ2-1, with 10 bases fitting TRBD2. From germline, CDR1 is SEHNR and CDR2 FQNEAQ (reference sequence). With 5 bases clipped from V and 15 bases from J, the junction kept 7 bases outside the gene matches. This CDR3 comprises 12 residues.

The DNA of the CDR3 is TGCGCCAGCAGCTTGGCGTCCGGGACAGGACGCGGCTACACCTTC. Its translation: CASSLASGTGRGYTF. The rearrangement joins TRBV5-1 to TRBJ1-2, with 8 bases fitting TRBD1. J was trimmed by 8 bases and V by 0 bases; bases with no gene match: 9. The CDR3 consists of 15 residues. In germline, CDR1 is SGHRS, CDR2 YFSETQ.

The rearrangement links TRBV25-1 to TRBJ2-1; possibly TRBD2 for D (6 bases). The CDR3 has 15 residues. CDR1 is MGHDK, CDR2 SYGVNS, per germline. With 1 base removed from V and 2 bases from J, the gap between germline ends came to 9 bases. CDR3 loop: CASSEWRGTYNEQFF. CDR3 sequence (DNA): TGTGCCAGCAGTGAATGGCGGGGAACCTACAATGAGCAGTTCTTC.